The sequence of this T cell receptor beta chain was determined in a study of shared clonotypes between healthy human individuals. Terminally differentiated effector memory CD45RA+ cells were left out of the naive CD8 fraction, which was CD45RO-negative and positively selected for CCR7. The ends were cut back, 0 bases at V and 0 bases at J, with 10 bases in the middle. This CDR3 spans 16 amino acids. Germline assignment: CDR1 SGDLS and CDR2 YYNGEE. Profiling relied on immunoSEQ multiplex PCR, and the TCRdb table lists in-frame clones only, not all of them. The data contain roughly 2.1 million clones, approximately 94% of them singletons.

The material sequenced was naive CD8+ T cells from PBMCs. This sequence was found in a man between 18 and 29 years old in good health. Some clones in this sample may be carry-over from other donors' samples. The chain is built from TRBV9 and TRBJ1-3; D is ambiguous. The CDR3 loop is CASSVGGGPSGNTIYF. The CDR3 region has the DNA TGTGCCAGCAGCGTAGGGGGAGGGCCCTCTGGAAACACCATATATTTT. The whole variable domain, filled in from reference TRBV9 and TRBJ1-3, reads DSGVTQTPKHLITATGQRVTLRCSPRSGDLSVYWYQQSLDQGLQFLIQYYNGEERAKGNILERFSAQQFPDLHSELNLSSLELGDSALYFCASSVGGGPSGNTIYFGEGSWLTVV.